This T cell receptor (beta chain) is drawn from a study of cytomegalovirus exposure and HLA in healthy donors. The CDR3 sequence is 14 residues long. Germline loops: CDR1 SGHDN, CDR2 FVKESK. V was trimmed by 2 bases and J by 5 bases, leaving 12 bases between them. PCR used 60 Vbeta primers and 13 Jbeta primers. Clones were sequenced by immunoSEQ multiplex PCR, and TCRdb holds only the in-frame ones, with some missing. The table lists some 120,000 clones, about four fifths of them singletons. Turning to this clone: Antigen specificity is unknown.

The study, taken as a whole, reports: Both high specificity and high sensitivity reportedly marked the classifier's diagnosis of cytomegalovirus status. Accurate predictions that matched the HLA-A and HLA-B alleles of most subjects were reportedly made from TCR beta sequences.

Sequenced material: PBMCs. This TCR derives from a woman between 18 and 29 years old in good health and CMV-seronegative. The J gene is TRBJ1-2, the V gene TRBV14; D perhaps matches TRBD1 (5 bases). This CDR3 reads CASSQQGTGYGYTF. The CDR3 DNA reads as TGTGCCAGCAGCCAACAGGGAACTGGGTATGGCTACACCTTC.